These T cell receptor beta chains were read from a single sample in a study of shared clonotypes between healthy human individuals. Sequencing was performed with immunoSEQ multiplex PCR; in TCRdb, only in-frame clones are kept and a portion is missing. Found here are over 2 million clones, 92% of them singletons; the top ten hold more than 0.35%. The sequenced material came from naive CD4+ T cells from PBMCs. The receptors were sampled from a young man in good health. Some clones in this sample may be carry-over from other donors' samples. Both conserved end residues are part of each CDR3. D genes are given only for firm matches. Rows give clone size only sometimes, using once, few, many, or a class for an expanded clone.

v_call	clone_size	d_call	j_call	cdr3_nt	cdr3_aa
TRBV5-4	-	-	TRBJ2-2	TGTGCCAGCAGCCTTGGGAGGGGGCGCCGAGGGACCGGGGAGCTGTTTTTT	CASSLGRGRRGTGELFF
TRBV27	-	-	TRBJ2-3	TGTGCCAGCAGTTTACCGGACAGCCTGGGAACAGATACGCAGTATTTT	CASSLPDSLGTDTQYF
TRBV19	few	TRBD1	TRBJ1-4	TGTGCCAGTAGTATACGTACAGGGGCCTTTGGGGAACTGTTTTTT	CASSIRTGAFGELFF
TRBV28	-	-	TRBJ1-5	TGTGCCAGCAGGCCGGGGAGTGACACCAGCCCCGGCAATCAGCCCCAGCATTTT	CASRPGSDTSPGNQPQHF
TRBV11-1	-	TRBD2	TRBJ2-7	TGTGCCAGCAGATTTAGCGGGGCTAGCTCCTACGAGCAGTACTTC	CASRFSGASSYEQYF
TRBV27	-	-	TRBJ2-5	TGTGCCAGCAGTTGGACTAGGACAGGTAGACAAGGAGAGACCCAGTACTTC	CASSWTRTGRQGETQYF
TRBV18	-	-	TRBJ2-2	TGTGCCAGCGCACAGGCGAACACCGGGGAGCTGTTTTTT	CASAQANTGELFF
TRBV10-3	-	-	TRBJ2-2	TGTGCCATCAGTGGCGGCGTAAGTTACACCGGGGAGCTGTTTTTT	CAISGGVSYTGELFF
TRBV4-1	-	-	TRBJ2-1	TGCGCCAGCAGCCTGAGCAGGACATCCGGAGGGGATGAGCAGTTCTTC	CASSLSRTSGGDEQFF
TRBV6-1	-	-	TRBJ1-2	TGTGCCAGCAGTGAAGCGCAAAGTCTACGAGGCTACACCTTC	CASSEAQSLRGYTF
TRBV5-1	-	TRBD1	TRBJ2-3	TGCGCCAGCAGCTTGGAAGGACAGGGCTCAGATACGCAGTATTTT	CASSLEGQGSDTQYF
TRBV5-1	-	TRBD2	TRBJ2-5	TGCGCCAGCAGCTTCCGAGGGAGGGCCACCGAGACCCAGTACTTC	CASSFRGRATETQYF